The 24 T cell receptor beta chains presented below share a single source sample, sequenced in a study of Ad26.COV2.S vaccination and SARS-CoV-2 variants. The assay was immunoSEQ multiplex PCR, and TCRdb's table has in-frame clones only and misses some. Of 400,000 or so clones in the sample, 70% to 90% were seen once. Treatment in this sample: 19 received Ad26.COV2.S at low or high dose, single or two shots; about 5 received placebo; per-sample allocation not given. Specimens were obtained on day 63 following the first vaccine or placebo injection. The material was peripheral blood, obtained in a trial of Ad26.COV2.S vaccine versus placebo. These receptors were obtained from a person aged 18-65 years who received the Ad26.COV2.S COVID-19 vaccine or a placebo.

This rearrangement joins TRBV11-2 to TRBJ2-3; weak D call: TRBD1 (6 bases). The germline gives CDR1 SGHAT, CDR2 FQNNGV. Trimming cost V 0 bases and J 0 bases, with 13 bases left between them. This CDR3 has 17 amino acids. The DNA of the CDR3 is TGTGCCAGCAGCTTAGATTTCAGGGGCCTGAGCACAGATACGCAGTATTTT. This encodes CASSLDFRGLSTDTQYF.

As DNA, the CDR3 is TGCGCCAGCAGCCAAGCCGGGACAGTGGCTGAGCAGTTCTTC. It yields the protein CASSQAGTVAEQFF. The J gene is TRBJ2-1, the V gene TRBV4-1; 7 bases map to TRBD1. The CDR3 covers 14 residues. Trimming removed 1 base from V and 9 bases from J; junction bases left unmatched: 6. Germline CDR1 reads MGHRA; CDR2 reads YSYEKL.

The chain joins TRBV5-8 to TRBJ1-6, with D hard to call. Germline lookup yields CDR1 SGHTS and CDR2 YDEGEE. The CDR3 spans 10 residues. Trimming shortened V by 2 bases and J by 15 bases, and 6 bases separated the two germline ends. Here the CDR3 DNA reads TGTGCCAGCAGCTTAGCTCTCCTCCACTTT. Translation: CASSLALLHF.

The chain recombines TRBV27 with TRBJ2-7, with 8 positions matching TRBD2. Germline V lookup: CDR1 MNHEY, CDR2 SMNVEV (reference sequence). This CDR3 is 15 amino acids long. Unmatched junction bases numbered 9, after V lost 6 bases and J lost 2 bases. CDR3 residues: CASSRGGTSTYEQYF. In DNA form, the CDR3 reads TGTGCCAGCAGCCGGGGGGGGACCTCCACCTACGAGCAGTACTTC.

The chain joins TRBV6-5 to TRBJ1-6; D is undetermined. Germline loops: CDR1 MNHEY, CDR2 SVGAGI. CDR3 length equals 12 residues. With 11 bases removed from V and 4 bases from J, the gap between germline ends came to 9 bases. CDR3 loop: CAVGPYNSPLHF. CDR3 DNA sequence: TGTGCCGTAGGACCTTATAATTCACCCCTCCACTTT.

The chain has TRBV7-6 and TRBJ2-7; TRBD1 matches at 9 bases. CDR1 is SGHVS and CDR2 is FNYEAQ in the germline V gene. The CDR3 spans 16 residues. Losses at the gene ends were 1 base for V and 5 bases for J; bases not matched to a gene: 9. CDR3 nucleotides: TGTGCCAGCAGCTTAGGACCCGGGACAGGGAGCGACGAGCAGTACTTC. Amino acids: CASSLGPGTGSDEQYF.

This rearrangement joins TRBV30 to TRBJ1-6, with 10 bases fitting TRBD1. Germline CDR1 reads GTSNPN; CDR2 reads SVGIG (reference sequence). The CDR3 runs to 14 residues. Germline trimming cut 3 bases from V and 12 bases from J; bases unmatched to any gene: 8. CDR3 loop: CAWSPGQGLRPLHF. The CDR3 DNA reads as TGTGCCTGGAGCCCGGGACAGGGGCTCCGACCCCTCCACTTT.

The gene calls are TRBV25-1 and TRBJ1-2; 8 bases align to TRBD1. CDR1 and CDR2 from the germline V gene are MGHDK and SYGVNS. The CDR3 extends over 16 amino acids. J was trimmed by 2 bases and V by 4 bases; bases with no gene match: 9. CDR3 in DNA: TGTGCCAGCAGTGCTCCGACAGGACAGGGAAACTATGGCTACACCTTC. This gives the protein CASSAPTGQGNYGYTF.

This chain joins TRBV12-5 and TRBJ1-1; no reliable D call. CDR3 size: 16 residues. CDR1 and CDR2 from the germline V gene are LGHNT and FRNRAP. Trimming stripped 0 bases from V and 6 bases from J, with 17 bases between. The CDR3, as DNA: TGTGCTAGTGGTTTGGTAATGTTGGTATTCGGCTCTGAAGCTTTCTTT. Translating it yields CASGLVMLVFGSEAFF.

This clone was counted at least ten times. The chain is built from TRBV6-1 and TRBJ2-2; no clear D gene. V was clipped by 2 bases and J by 2 bases, with 18 bases between them. The CDR3 has 18 residues. CDR1 and CDR2 from the germline V gene are MNHNS and SASEGT. CDR3 residues: CASSESTGTKKNTGELFF. CDR3 DNA sequence: TGTGCCAGCAGTGAATCGACTGGAACAAAGAAAAACACCGGGGAGCTGTTTTTT.

The chain links TRBV11-2 to TRBJ1-2; 9 bases map to TRBD1. CDR3 size: 16 residues. From germline, CDR1 is SGHAT and CDR2 FQNNGV. The V segment lost 4 bases and the J segment 2 bases; nucleotides outside the gene matches: 8. The CDR3 DNA is TGTGCCAGCAGCTCAATCTCCGGACAGGGGAACTATGGCTACACCTTC. This sequence encodes CASSSISGQGNYGYTF.

This chain links TRBV3-1 (or the pseudogene TRBV3-2) with TRBJ1-5, with D possibly being TRBD1 (6 bases). CDR1 is LGHDT and CDR2 is YNNKEL in the germline V gene (reference sequence). The CDR3 extends over 15 amino acids. The V end lost 4 bases, the J end lost 6 bases, and 16 bases lay between the germline ends. CDR3 loop: CASSPSNSGAQPQHF. For the CDR3, the DNA is TGTGCCAGCAGCCCCTCTAACTCGGGGGCTCAGCCCCAGCATTTT.

The chain uses TRBV2 and TRBJ2-7; D is undetermined. Germline V gene lookup returns CDR1 SNHLY and CDR2 FYNNEI. The V end was cut by 7 bases, the J end by 0 bases, with 13 bases between. The CDR3 loop spans 14 amino acids. The CDR3 region is CASTSIWTSYEQYF. The CDR3 DNA reads as TGTGCCAGCACGTCCATCTGGACCTCCTACGAGCAGTACTTC.

The chain combines TRBV5-1 with TRBJ2-5, with D hard to call. The CDR3 is made up of 15 amino acids. Trimming pared 0 bases from V and 0 bases from J, leaving 9 bases between. The germline V gene has CDR1 SGHRS and CDR2 YFSETQ. In nucleotides, the CDR3 is TGCGCCAGCAGCTTGGTTGCGGTGTACCAAGAGACCCAGTACTTC. Protein product: CASSLVAVYQETQYF.

The genes are TRBV9 and TRBJ1-1, with 7 positions matching TRBD1. Trimming removed 5 bases from V and 10 bases from J; junction bases left unmatched: 11. This CDR3 spans 13 amino acids. Germline values: CDR1 SGDLS, CDR2 YYNGEE. As DNA, the CDR3 is TGTGCCAGCAGTAGACAGGGTGCGGTAAGAGCTTTCTTT. It yields the protein CASSRQGAVRAFF. The variable domain in full, with the rest retrieved from reference TRBV9 and TRBJ1-1, is DSGVTQTPKHLITATGQRVTLRCSPRSGDLSVYWYQQSLDQGLQFLIQYYNGEERAKGNILERFSAQQFPDLHSELNLSSLELGDSALYFCASSRQGAVRAFFGQGTRLTVV.

The J gene is TRBJ2-1, the V gene TRBV19, with 7 bases that match TRBD2. Trimming cost V 2 bases and J 2 bases; bases outside gene matches: 3. This CDR3 has 15 residues. Germline lookup yields CDR1 LNHDA and CDR2 SQIVND (reference sequence). The CDR3 DNA reads TGTGCCAGTAGTATAAGCGGGGACCCCTACAATGAGCAGTTCTTC. This encodes CASSISGDPYNEQFF. The full variable domain, with the rest looked up from reference TRBV19 and TRBJ2-1, is DGGITQSPKYLFRKEGQNVTLSCEQNLNHDAMYWYRQDPGQGLRLIYYSQIVNDFQKGDIAEGYSVSREKKESFPLTVTSAQKNPTAFYLCASSISGDPYNEQFFGPGTRLTVL.

The CDR3 bases are TGTGCCAGCAGTTATGCCGGGACACCAGCTTTCTTT. Translating gives CASSYAGTPAFF. V usage is TRBV6-6 and J usage is TRBJ1-1; D might be TRBD1 (6 bases). Trimming cost V 3 bases and J 10 bases, with 12 bases left between them. CDR1 is MNHNY, CDR2 SVGAGI, per germline (reference sequence). The CDR3 is 12 residues long.

The chain joins TRBV5-4 to TRBJ1-1, with 8 bases lining up with TRBD1. The germline V gene encodes CDR1 SGHNT and CDR2 YYREEE (reference sequence). Germline trimming cut 4 bases from V and 6 bases from J; bases unmatched to any gene: 8. The CDR3 extends over 14 amino acids. The CDR3 sequence is CASSQGQGSAEAFF. For the CDR3, the DNA is TGTGCCAGCAGCCAAGGACAGGGATCAGCTGAAGCTTTCTTT.

This clone came up a few times. This chain links TRBV27 with TRBJ1-6; D perhaps matches TRBD1 (5 bases). Germline CDR1 and CDR2: MNHEY and SMNVEV (reference sequence). V was cut by 3 bases and J by 10 bases, with 13 bases left in between. This CDR3 contains 14 residues. CDR3 in DNA: TGTGCCAGCAGTTTTGCAGGGATCGGGTCACCCCTCCACTTT. Encoded protein: CASSFAGIGSPLHF.

The chain employs TRBV3-1 (or the pseudogene TRBV3-2) and TRBJ2-7; 7 bases are shared with TRBD1. The CDR3 totals 14 residues. Trimming removed 5 bases from V and 3 bases from J; junction bases left unmatched: 7. The germline V gene has CDR1 LGHDT and CDR2 YNNKEL (reference sequence). CDR3 in amino acids: CASSSPGQSYEQYF. DNA for the CDR3: TGTGCCAGCAGCTCCCCGGGACAGAGCTACGAGCAGTACTTC.

In regard to this clone: One end of the junction fails to match germline, which may point to a read error. Other DNA sequences in the sample encode the same CDR3. This sequence joins TRBV2 and TRBJ1-1, with TRBD1 matching 8 bases. The CDR3 covers 15 residues. Germline V gene sequence: CDR1 SNHLY, CDR2 FYNNEI. This CDR3 reads CAGQRQGRKNTEAFF. CDR3 nucleotides: TGTGCCGGACAACGACAGGGGCGGAAGAACACTGAAGCCTTCTTT.

The rearrangement uses TRBV21-1 and TRBJ2-2. TRBV21-1 represents a pseudogene. The CDR3 contains 21 residues. The CDR3 nucleotides are TGTGCCAGCAGCAAAGACTCGGAATGGGAACCGCCACCTATGGGCACCGGGGAGCTGTTTTTT. As protein: CASSKDSEWEPPPMGTGELFF.

This chain joins TRBV7-9 and TRBJ2-3, with D tentatively TRBD2 (8 bases). Germline V gene sequence: CDR1 SEHNR, CDR2 FQNEAQ (reference sequence). This CDR3 is 15 amino acids long. V was cut by 5 bases and J by 3 bases, with 15 bases left in between. The CDR3 bases are TGTGCCAGCAGCCACGGGAGGGGGCAGACAGATACGCAGTATTTT. Amino acids: CASSHGRGQTDTQYF.

In its sample, this clone was seen once. The chain has TRBV3-1 (or the pseudogene TRBV3-2) and TRBJ2-7; D unresolved. Trimming cost V 5 bases and J 3 bases, with 8 bases left between them. Germline V gene sequence: CDR1 LGHDT, CDR2 YNNKEL (reference sequence). This CDR3 has 12 residues. The CDR3 is CASSEAGYEQYF. The CDR3 DNA reads TGTGCCAGCAGCGAAGCAGGCTACGAGCAGTACTTC.